This T cell receptor beta chain was profiled in a study of identical twins' blood T cells. All three twin pairs grew up together with likely shared infections and vaccines. Both ends of each TCR cDNA library bore sample-specific barcodes. TCRdb used MiXCR to reprocess the 5' RACE reads, holding one entry per CDR3 protein. The table records 300,000 to 400,000 distinct CDR3 sequences, roughly 28% of them present only once. V trimming: 2 bases; J trimming: 1 base; junction bases outside the gene matches: 2. From germline, CDR1 is SGHTA and CDR2 FQGNSA. The CDR3 sequence is 14 residues long. Sequencing used PBMCs. This sequence joins TRBV7-2 and TRBJ2-7, with 7 bases aligning to TRBD2. This clonotype was obtained from a woman between 18 and 55 years old in good health. CDR3 nucleotide sequence: TGTGCCAGCAGCTTACAGCGGGGTTCCTACGAGCAGTACTTC. It specifies CASSLQRGSYEQYF.